These 32 T cell receptor beta chains were sequenced from one sample in a study of identical twins. MiXCR, run by TCRdb on the 5' RACE reads, gives a single entry per CDR3 protein. The sample shows about 690,000 distinct CDR3 sequences, around 6.1% of them seen only once. What was sequenced was naive T cells sorted from blood. Every receptor here comes from a man between 18 and 35 years old in good health.

The chain has TRBV27 and TRBJ2-1; 11 bases fit TRBD2. V lost 4 bases, J lost 9 bases, and 11 bases stayed unmatched. CDR3 length equals 16 residues. From germline, CDR1 is MNHEY and CDR2 SMNVEV (reference sequence). Here the CDR3 DNA reads TGTGCCAGCAGTTCGCAACTAGCGGGAGAGGGTAGTGAGCAGTTCTTC. Protein product: CASSSQLAGEGSEQFF.

This chain uses TRBV9 with TRBJ2-3; D gene ambiguous. Trimming pared 0 bases from V and 7 bases from J, leaving 12 bases between. The CDR3 sequence is 14 residues long. In germline, CDR1 is SGDLS, CDR2 YYNGEE. The CDR3, as DNA: TGTGCCAGCAGCGTAGCTACTGTTGCCAATACGCAGTATTTT. Residues: CASSVATVANTQYF.

This clonotype has a count of ten or more. The J gene is TRBJ2-1, the V gene TRBV10-1; 10 bases agree with TRBD2. The CDR3 spans 15 residues. Germline V CDR1 and CDR2: WNHNN, SYGVQD (reference sequence). After removal of 2 bases from V and 8 bases from J, the junction contained 6 bases not matched to a gene. The CDR3 region has the DNA TGCGCCAGCAGTGAGATAGCGGGAGGCCGGTATGAGCAGTTCTTC. Its translation: CASSEIAGGRYEQFF.

The rearrangement joins TRBV7-9 to TRBJ2-7, with 7 positions matching TRBD2. This CDR3 region has 13 residues. Germline V CDR1 and CDR2: SEHNR, FQNEAQ (reference sequence). The ends lost 5 bases at V and 5 bases at J; junction bases unmatched: 6. CDR3 amino acids: CASSLRGIDEQYF. CDR3 DNA: TGTGCCAGCAGCCTGCGGGGGATCGACGAGCAGTACTTC.

In this sample, this clonotype turned up many times. V usage is TRBV20-1 and J usage is TRBJ2-7, with 7 bases aligning to TRBD1. In germline, CDR1 is DFQATT, CDR2 SNEGSKA (reference sequence). The CDR3 covers 15 residues. Trimming removed 1 base from V and 3 bases from J; junction bases left unmatched: 9. CDR3 sequence (DNA): TGCAGTGCTAGAGGTGACAGGGTAGGGAACTACGAGCAGTACTTC. Its protein product is CSARGDRVGNYEQYF.

The chain couples TRBV7-2 to TRBJ2-1; tentative D call: TRBD1 (5 bases). Deletions cut 5 bases from V and 4 bases from J, with 12 bases between. This CDR3 is built from 14 residues. Germline CDR1 is SGHTA and CDR2 is FQGNSA. DNA for the CDR3: TGTGCCAGCAGCCAGGACCCAGGGTACAATGAGCAGTTCTTC. Protein product: CASSQDPGYNEQFF.

This clonotype was counted at least ten times. The V gene is TRBV10-3, the J gene TRBJ2-2, with no clear D. The CDR3 is 15 residues long. The V end was cut by 6 bases, the J end by 0 bases, with 11 bases between. CDR1 ENHRY and CDR2 SYGVKD come from the germline V gene. The CDR3 nucleotides are TGTGCCATCAGCGGTCAGGTAACGAACACCGGGGAGCTGTTTTTT. It yields the protein CAISGQVTNTGELFF.

The chain joins TRBV4-3 to TRBJ2-2; D ambiguous. Germline CDR1 and CDR2: LGHNA and YSLEER. The CDR3 is 15 amino acids. The V gene lost 3 bases and the J gene lost 2 bases, with 10 bases spanning the gap. The CDR3 loop reads CASSHPTPNTGELFF. CDR3 in DNA: TGCGCCAGCAGCCATCCGACACCAAACACCGGGGAGCTGTTTTTT.

In its sample, this clonotype was seen many times. V is TRBV20-1 and J is TRBJ2-1; D unresolved. Germline lookup yields CDR1 DFQATT and CDR2 SNEGSKA (reference sequence). The CDR3 is made up of 12 amino acids. V was clipped by 3 bases and J by 12 bases, with 15 bases between them. The CDR3 DNA reads as TGCAGTGCTAGTTTTGCGTCGGGTTGGCAGTTCTTC. Translation: CSASFASGWQFF.

This clonotype appeared many times. The rearrangement uses TRBV12-3 or TRBV12-4 and TRBJ2-7; a weak D match, TRBD1 (6 bases). Trimming removed 1 base from V and 0 bases from J, with 7 bases in between. The CDR3 spans 14 residues. As DNA, the CDR3 is TGTGCCAGCAGTTTAGACAGGGCCTCCTACGAGCAGTACTTC. Translating gives CASSLDRASYEQYF.

This clonotype was seen repeatedly, ten times or more. CDR3 residues: CASSTQREGSYNEQFF. CDR3 coding DNA: TGTGCCAGCAGCACACAGCGGGAGGGCTCCTACAATGAGCAGTTCTTC. The chain couples TRBV9 to TRBJ2-1, with TRBD2 identical over 10 bases. This CDR3 comprises 16 residues. Germline CDR1 is SGDLS and CDR2 is YYNGEE. With 4 bases clipped from V and 0 bases from J, the junction kept 4 bases outside the gene matches.

This clonotype was seen many times. V gene TRBV29-1 combines with J gene TRBJ1-2; D unresolved. Trimming stripped 3 bases from V and 2 bases from J, with 7 bases between. The CDR3 contains 12 residues. Germline CDR1 SQVTM, CDR2 ANQGSEA. The CDR3 DNA follows: TGCAGCGTTGACTCTAACAACTATGGCTACACCTTC. It yields the protein CSVDSNNYGYTF. Full variable domain (outside the CDR3, taken from reference TRBV29-1 and TRBJ1-2): SAVISQKPSRDICQRGTSLTIQCQVDSQVTMMFWYRQQPGQSLTLIATANQGSEATYESGFVIDKFPISRPNLTFSTLTVSNMSPEDSSIYLCSVDSNNYGYTFGSGTRLTVV.

This clonotype has a count of ten or more. J is TRBJ1-2 and V is TRBV18; D is undetermined. The CDR3 runs to 12 residues. The V end was cut by 0 bases, the J end by 10 bases, with 9 bases between. Germline V gene lookup returns CDR1 KGHSH and CDR2 LQKENI. CDR3 sequence (DNA): TGTGCCAGCTCACCACCGGTGCGGGCCTACACCTTC. Its translation: CASSPPVRAYTF.

The chain has TRBV7-6 and TRBJ1-4; D is unresolved. V lost 1 base and J lost 4, with 10 bases in between. This CDR3 is built from 15 residues. Germline V gene data show CDR1 as SGHVS and CDR2 as FNYEAQ. CDR3 nucleotide sequence: TGTGCCAGCAGCTTAGAGTCCGGCCTTAATGAAAAACTGTTTTTT. It translates to CASSLESGLNEKLFF.

V usage is TRBV7-9 and J usage is TRBJ1-2; no firm D call. CDR1 and CDR2 (germline): SEHNR, FQNEAQ (reference sequence). Trimming shortened V by 8 bases and J by 2 bases, and 15 bases separated the two germline ends. The CDR3 loop spans 14 amino acids. The CDR3 coding sequence is TGTGCCAGCTGTGACTTGGGGAGGAACTATGGCTACACCTTC. It codes for CASCDLGRNYGYTF.

This clonotype has just a few counts. The chain couples TRBV19 to TRBJ1-2, with a tentative D call TRBD1 (5 bases). The CDR3 extends over 12 amino acids. Germline V gives CDR1 LNHDA, CDR2 SQIVND (reference sequence). V shed 7 bases and J shed 3 bases, with 9 bases lying between them. The CDR3 is CASKWGDYGYTF. In DNA, the CDR3 is TGTGCCAGTAAATGGGGGGACTATGGCTACACCTTC.

The rearrangement joins TRBV11-3 to TRBJ2-2, with D possibly matching TRBD2 (6 bases). This CDR3 has 17 amino acids. Germline loops: CDR1 SGHNT, CDR2 YENEEA. Deletions cut 0 bases from V and 4 bases from J, with 15 bases between. CDR3 in DNA: TGTGCCAGCAGCTTAGATTCAATCCGGGGGACCACCGGGGAGCTGTTTTTT. This encodes CASSLDSIRGTTGELFF.

This rearrangement joins TRBV4-1 to TRBJ2-2; no clear D gene. Germline CDR1 and CDR2: MGHRA and YSYEKL. The CDR3 consists of 16 residues. Trimming removed 0 bases from V and 6 bases from J, with 14 bases in between. The CDR3 sequence is CASSQDGSPSSGELFF. The CDR3 DNA follows: TGCGCCAGCAGCCAAGATGGTAGTCCGTCCTCCGGGGAGCTGTTTTTT.

The genes are TRBV29-1 and TRBJ2-3; 7 positions agree with TRBD1. The CDR3 is made up of 15 amino acids. From germline, CDR1 is SQVTM and CDR2 ANQGSEA. With 3 bases clipped from V and 3 bases from J, the junction kept 9 bases outside the gene matches. The DNA of the CDR3 is TGCAGCGTTGAGTTTACAGGGGTTTGGACAGATACGCAGTATTTT. Its translation is CSVEFTGVWTDTQYF.

This clonotype has only a few counts. The rearrangement joins TRBV3-1 to TRBJ2-5, with D hard to call. V was pared by 5 bases and J by 4 bases, with 11 bases between. The CDR3 runs 13 residues. Germline CDR1 LGHDT, CDR2 YNNKEL (reference sequence). The CDR3 sequence is CASSTTYLETQYF. CDR3 DNA: TGTGCCAGCAGCACCACCTACTTAGAGACCCAGTACTTC.

The rearrangement joins TRBV20-1 to TRBJ2-4; 14 bases agree with TRBD2. Trimming at V came to 4 bases and at J to 4 bases, leaving 12 bases not matched to a gene. The CDR3 is 18 residues long. Per the germline V gene, CDR1 is DFQATT and CDR2 is SNEGSKA (reference sequence). CDR3 loop: CSANIITGTSGRKNIQYF. DNA for the CDR3: TGCAGTGCTAACATAATTACCGGGACTAGCGGGAGAAAAAACATTCAGTACTTC.

This clonotype came up many times. The chain couples TRBV3-1 to TRBJ2-1; D unresolved. The CDR3 loop spans 15 amino acids. Germline V gene sequence: CDR1 LGHDT, CDR2 YNNKEL (reference sequence). The ends were cut back, 1 base at V and 4 bases at J, with 11 bases in the middle. The CDR3 DNA reads TGTGCCAGCAGCCAAGGGGTCGGCATTTACAATGAGCAGTTCTTC. Translating it yields CASSQGVGIYNEQFF.

To note about this clonotype: The junction shows a germline mismatch at one end, possibly a read error. Here the CDR3 DNA reads TGTGCCAGCAGCCCAGGGGACACCTCTGAAAACACCATATATTTT. Translation gives CASSPGDTSENTIYF. This sequence joins TRBV7-2 and TRBJ1-3, with TRBD1 as a possible D gene (6 bases). Germline CDR1 and CDR2: SGHTA and FQGNSA. The CDR3 is made up of 15 amino acids.

The chain combines TRBV20-1 with TRBJ2-7, with a tentative D call TRBD2 (6 bases). V lost 5 bases and J 0 bases, leaving 11 bases between the germline ends. The CDR3 totals 13 residues. CDR1 and CDR2 from the germline V gene are DFQATT and SNEGSKA (reference sequence). The CDR3 region has the DNA TGCAGTGCTTCCCGGGACTCCTCCTACGAGCAGTACTTC. Translating it yields CSASRDSSYEQYF.

In DNA, the CDR3 is TGTGCCAGCAGCGTTGGGACTAGCGGCTACGAGCAGTACTTC. As protein: CASSVGTSGYEQYF. The gene calls are TRBV9 and TRBJ2-7, with 11 positions matching TRBD2. The CDR3 totals 14 residues. In germline, CDR1 is SGDLS, CDR2 YYNGEE. J was trimmed by 3 bases and V by 2 bases; bases with no gene match: 1.

The chain joins TRBV19 to TRBJ2-5, with TRBD2 matching over 11 bases. Trimming took 5 bases from V and 5 from J; bases not matched to a gene: 7. Looked up from germline, CDR1 is LNHDA and CDR2 is SQIVND (reference sequence). The CDR3 loop spans 15 amino acids. The chain's CDR3 is CASSGLAGGEETQYF. Here the CDR3 DNA reads TGTGCCAGTAGTGGGCTAGCGGGAGGAGAGGAGACCCAGTACTTC.

This clonotype came up a few times. CDR3 amino acids: CASSPQGSYGYTF. The CDR3 bases are TGTGCCAGCAGCCCGCAGGGAAGCTATGGCTACACCTTC. The chain uses TRBV3-1 and TRBJ1-2; possible D gene TRBD1, 5 bases. Between the trimmed V and J ends, which lost 4 bases and 4 bases, there was a span of 10 bases. The CDR3 is 13 amino acids. CDR1 LGHDT and CDR2 YNNKEL come from the germline V gene (reference sequence).

This clonotype has ten or more counts. The chain employs TRBV6-2 or TRBV6-3 and TRBJ1-5, with a weak D call TRBD1 (6 bases). The CDR3 runs to 14 residues. Germline CDR1 reads MNHEY; CDR2 reads SVGEGT. V was cut by 0 bases and J by 6 bases, with 9 bases left in between. The CDR3 reads CASSYSGAGQPQHF. The DNA for the CDR3 is TGTGCCAGCAGTTACTCGGGGGCTGGTCAGCCCCAGCATTTT.

This clonotype appeared many times. V usage is TRBV12-3 or TRBV12-4 and J usage is TRBJ1-5; 7 bases agree with TRBD1. CDR3 length: 15 residues. With 3 bases clipped from V and 5 bases from J, the junction kept 7 bases outside the gene matches. CDR3 residues: CASSFGTGDHQPQHF. The DNA of the CDR3 is TGTGCCAGCAGTTTTGGCACAGGGGACCATCAGCCCCAGCATTTT.

The chain carries TRBV27 and TRBJ2-2; 11 positions match TRBD2. V gave up 5 bases and J gave up 4 bases; unmatched junction bases: 9. Germline V CDR1 and CDR2: MNHEY, SMNVEV (reference sequence). The CDR3 is 17 residues long. The CDR3 DNA reads TGTGCCAGCAGTCGAGCCGGGGGGACTAGCGGCACCGGGGAGCTGTTTTTT. It encodes CASSRAGGTSGTGELFF.

The rearrangement links TRBV5-1 to TRBJ1-4; 7 bases agree with TRBD1. The V gene's germline CDR1 is SGHRS and CDR2 YFSETQ. V was pared by 3 bases and J by 7 bases, with 6 bases of the junction left unmatched. The CDR3 is made up of 14 amino acids. The CDR3 region is CASSYGQVGEKLFF. The CDR3 DNA is TGCGCCAGCAGCTATGGACAGGTCGGTGAAAAACTGTTTTTT.

In the case of this clonotype: The junction departs from germline at one end; a sequencing error may be responsible. This rearrangement joins TRBV4-1 to TRBJ2-4, with 7 bases that match TRBD1. In germline, CDR1 is MGHRA, CDR2 YSYEKL. The CDR3 covers 15 residues. CDR3 in amino acids: CAISRQGEAKNIQYF. For the CDR3, the DNA is TGCGCCATCAGCCGACAGGGTGAGGCCAAAAACATTCAGTACTTC.